The present TCR beta chain was sequenced within a study of metastatic and nonmetastatic thyroid tumors. Trimming took 5 bases from V and 7 from J, leaving 18 bases between them. The CDR3 is 15 amino acids. Germline V lookup: CDR1 SGHTA, CDR2 FQGTGA. Patients were all untreated before their thyroid surgery. This clone showed up many times. TCRdb re-called the PCR reads through MiXCR. The sample contains around 37,000 clones, about 20% of which appear only once. The source of this sequence is a female donor with papillary thyroid cancer or a benign thyroid nodule (not recorded which). Some clones in this sample may be carry-over from other donors' samples. The chain is built from TRBV7-3 and TRBJ2-1; possibly TRBD1 for D (5 bases). The sample was blood. The CDR3 sequence is CASSPTVIKGNEQFF. In nucleotides, the CDR3 is TGTGCCAGCAGCCCAACAGTTATAAAGGGGAATGAGCAGTTCTTC. The full variable domain, with the rest looked up from reference TRBV7-3 and TRBJ2-1, is GAGVSQTPSNKVTEKGKYVELRCDPISGHTALYWYRQSLGQGPEFLIYFQGTGAADDSGLPNDRFFAVRPEGSVSTLKIQRTERGDSAVYLCASSPTVIKGNEQFFGPGTRLTVL.